A single T cell receptor (beta chain) is shown here with its context. The antigen it recognizes is unknown. Per-nucleotide qualities are absent, and no much larger clonotype sits a single base away. TCRbeta CDR3 regions were amplified from genomic DNA using the immunoSEQ Assay, a bias-controlled multiplex PCR. Per the source publication's procedure: The number of nucleated cells in each sample was estimated by amplification of reference gene primers within the assay. To quantify the absolute abundance of each unique TCRbeta CDR3 rearrangement, sequence reads were collapsed and filtered. Productive Simpson clonality was computed per sample as the square root of Simpson's diversity index over productive rearrangements. This immuneACCESS table, as held by TCRdb, lists in-frame sequences with V and J called but not all clones. Of the missing ones, under half trace to an unresolved V gene in checked studies; the others have no known cause. V and J calls plus clone size are reproduced from that table; the DNA served to infer D and trimming. The sample table lists about 280,000 clones, about nine tenths of them with a count of one. Jointly, the top ten make up over 8% of the sample.

Whole blood was collected in K2EDTA tubes by collaborating institutions according to the institutions' own protocols. For TCRbeta analysis, collaborators shipped samples in one of three forms: frozen whole blood, isolated PBMCs, or DNA extracted from either of those sample types. Trimming at the junction amounts to 3 bases on V and 3 bases on J, and the germline ends lie 16 bases apart. The CDR3 measures 15 amino acids from cysteine to phenylalanine. The kept DNA is CDR3 alone, 45 bases in frame from the first base. Reading the germline V gene gives CDR1 SGDLS and CDR2 YYNGEE. These data come from a study of blood T cell repertoires in COVID-19 (dated by TCRdb to 2018 to 2020). Concerning the study at large: Samples from collaborators originated in the United States, Italy and Spain and spanned both the acute and convalescent phases of COVID-19. HLA class I and class II types, where available, came from metadata supplied by the sample provider rather than from assay-based typing. The dataset comprised deeply sampled blood TCRbeta repertoires from subjects exposed to, actively infected with, or recovered from COVID-19. The prospective study material was composed of cDNA or gDNA derived from T cells, B-cell-depleted T cells, or PBMCs. The repertoires were made available in a free public database intended to serve as a resource for research on the immune response to SARS-CoV-2. Sample metadata almost always included a de-identified subject ID, COVID-19 status, age in years and sex. Samples were obtained from the ongoing ImmuneRACE study (first 160 participants) and from about 1,300 subjects provided by 6 global collaborators.

The paper as a whole reports these results and caveats: How much clinical and demographic metadata was included differed by source and by participant, and the metadata was provided uncurated.

The source of this sequence is a middle-aged man with active or convalescent COVID-19. The sequenced sample consisted of peripheral blood. The chain was built from TRBV9 and TRBJ2-7; matching of 7 bases hints at TRBD2 as the D gene. The DNA sequence is given as TGTGCCAGCAGCGAGGGGGGGTCGCCTCTCTACGAGCAGTACTTC. Translated, this gives CASSEGGSPLYEQYF.